This T cell receptor (beta chain) was found in a study of identical twins. Overall study findings and caveats: Monozygotic twin pairs showed more out-of-frame TCR alpha sharing than models estimated.

Addition of a universal primer site occurred through template switching, and cDNA carried unique molecular identifiers. TCRdb re-called the 5' RACE reads with MiXCR, one entry per CDR3 protein. The sample has under 450,000 distinct CDR3 sequences, 18% seen once. This clonotype was observed a handful of times. Its antigen is currently unknown. The CDR3 is 14 residues long. Deletions cut 5 bases from V and 2 bases from J, with 9 bases between. Germline V gene data show CDR1 as SGHAT and CDR2 as FQDESV (reference sequence). The sample taken for sequencing was naive T cells sorted from blood. The receptor comes from a man aged 45 to 65 in good health. The chain joins TRBV11-1 to TRBJ2-2; D gene uncertain. Written as DNA, the CDR3 is TGTGCCAGCAGCACCCGGTTAAACACCGGGGAGCTGTTTTTT. Its protein is CASSTRLNTGELFF.